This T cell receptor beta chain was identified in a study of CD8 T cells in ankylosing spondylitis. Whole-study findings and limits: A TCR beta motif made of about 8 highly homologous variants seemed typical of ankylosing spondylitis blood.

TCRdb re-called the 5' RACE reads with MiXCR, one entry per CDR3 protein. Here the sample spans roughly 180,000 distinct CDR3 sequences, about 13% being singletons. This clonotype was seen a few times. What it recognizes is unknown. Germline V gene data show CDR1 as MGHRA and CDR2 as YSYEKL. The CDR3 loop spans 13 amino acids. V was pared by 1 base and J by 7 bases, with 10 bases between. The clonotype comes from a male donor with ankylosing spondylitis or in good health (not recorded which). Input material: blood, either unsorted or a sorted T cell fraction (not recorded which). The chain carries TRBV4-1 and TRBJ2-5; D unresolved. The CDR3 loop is CASSQGYWGTQYF. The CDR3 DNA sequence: TGCGCCAGCAGCCAAGGCTATTGGGGGACCCAGTACTTC.